What follows describes a single T cell receptor beta chain. This sample stems from a study of blood T cells in healthy people across ages. Germline V gene lookup returns CDR1 SEHNR and CDR2 FQNEAQ (reference sequence). The CDR3 has 15 amino acids. Trimming took off 5 bases at V and 6 bases at J, with 17 bases between the two ends. PCR was performed a second time for 7 to 11 cycles using a sample-barcoded 5' primer and a J-beta primer mix. TCRdb independently ran MiXCR on the 5' RACE reads; one entry per CDR3 protein. The profile shows over 1,300,000 distinct CDR3 sequences, approximately 60% of them singletons.

The specimen was blood. The chain couples TRBV7-9 to TRBJ2-4; D is possibly TRBD1 or TRBD2 (5 bases each). The TCR was taken from a man aged 18 to 30 in good health. Here the CDR3 DNA reads TGTGCCAGCAGCAAACCCGGGACCCCGGGAAACATTCAGTACTTC. Protein product: CASSKPGTPGNIQYF.